The source of this T cell receptor beta chain is a study of cytomegalovirus exposure and HLA in healthy donors. The PCR ran on 60 Vbeta and 13 Jbeta primers. Assay used: immunoSEQ multiplex PCR; TCRdb lists only in-frame clones, some missing. Listed are tens of thousands of clones; roughly 2.7% falls within the top ten. CDR3 length equals 16 residues. Germline V lookup: CDR1 SGHAT, CDR2 FQNNGV. Trimming stripped 5 bases from V and 3 bases from J, with 19 bases between. Sequenced: PBMCs. This sequence originates from a man aged 35 to 55 in good health and CMV-seronegative. This chain links TRBV11-2 with TRBJ1-1; D unclear. Written as DNA, the CDR3 is TGTGCCAGCAGCCCCGACCCCATACTAATCGACACTGAAGCTTTCTTT. Encoded protein: CASSPDPILIDTEAFF.